The next 26 T cell receptor beta chains were all read from a single sample in a study of T cell clonality in common variable immunodeficiency. Antigens of these TCRs are unknown. Points from the study as a whole: Fewer deletions and N-nucleotide insertions were reportedly seen in common variable immunodeficiency TCR beta sequences.

Using immunoSEQ multiplex PCR, the repertoire was profiled, and TCRdb retains in-frame clones only, with some absent. This repertoire holds almost 20,000 clones, and none appear only once. The specimen sequenced was peripheral blood mononuclear cells. The source of these receptors is a human donor with common variable immunodeficiency.

The sample holds a few counts of this clone. The CDR3 extends 3 residues past the end of the read, so its final part is completed from the germline J gene. The genes are TRBV10-3 and TRBJ2-1; unclear D gene. Germline V gives CDR1 ENHRY, CDR2 SYGVKD. The CDR3 sequence is 12 residues long. Trimming pared 1 base from V and 6 bases from J, leaving 4 bases between. The CDR3 region is CAISEFGNEQFF. The CDR3 bases that were read are TGTGCCATCAGTGAGTTCGGCAATGAG.

This clone was seen a few times. The read finishes 3 residues shy of the CDR3 end, and the germline J gene is used to complete it. The J gene is TRBJ1-5, the V gene TRBV5-6; maybe TRBD1 (5 bases). This CDR3 is built from 15 residues. Trimming cost V 4 bases and J 0 bases, with 11 bases left between them. Germline V gene lookup returns CDR1 SGHDT and CDR2 YYEEEE. The CDR3 DNA, read in part, is TGTGCCAGCAGCCCATGGGGCGGTAGCAATCAGCCC. Its translation is CASSPWGGSNQP. The full CDR3 sequence reads CASSPWGGSNQPQHF. The full variable domain, rest sourced from reference TRBV5-6 and TRBJ1-5, is DAGVTQSPTHLIKTRGQQVTLRCSPKSGHDTVSWYQQALGQGPQFIFQYYEEEERQRGNFPDRFSGHQFPNYSSELNVNALLLGDSALYLCASSPWGGSNQPQHFGDGTRLSIL.

This clone was seen more than once but under ten times. The chain's CDR3 is CASSPPVRGGMEKLFF. Partial CDR3 DNA: TGTGCCAGCTCACCACCCGTCAGGGGCGGAATGGAAAAA. V is TRBV18 and J is TRBJ1-4, with D maybe TRBD1 (6 bases). The CDR3 extends 3 residues past the end of the read, so its final part is completed from the germline J gene. The CDR3 sequence is 16 residues long. The V end was cut by 0 bases, the J end by 8 bases, with 16 bases between. Germline V lookup: CDR1 KGHSH, CDR2 LQKENI.

Turning to this clone: Read data end 3 residues before the CDR3 end; the end is taken from the germline J gene. The chain recombines TRBV19 with TRBJ2-3; D is undetermined. Germline V gene data show CDR1 as LNHDA and CDR2 as SQIVND (reference sequence). The CDR3 consists of 12 residues. Trimming removed 9 bases from V and 2 bases from J, with 9 bases in between. CDR3: CASRDTTDTQYF. CDR3 DNA (partial): TGTGCCAGCAGAGATACCACAGATACG.

Within the sample, this clone is medium-sized (0.01 to 0.1%). The read is 3 residues too short to cover the CDR3 end, so that end is filled in from the germline J gene. The J gene is TRBJ2-3, the V gene TRBV29-1; 9 bases line up with TRBD1. CDR3 length: 13 amino acids. The V gene end was trimmed by 6 bases and the J gene end by 4 bases; junction bases not matched to a gene: 5. Germline V gene sequence: CDR1 SQVTM, CDR2 ANQGSEA. The CDR3 sequence is CSVGQGSADTQYF. CDR3 bases read: TGCAGCGTCGGACAGGGGAGCGCAGATACG.

Of note for this clone: The missing CDR3 end, 3 residues past where the read stops, is filled in from the germline J gene. This chain connects TRBV2 to TRBJ2-7; 7 nucleotides agree with TRBD1. Germline CDR1 reads SNHLY; CDR2 reads FYNNEI. Unmatched junction bases numbered 9, after V lost 2 bases and J lost 5 bases. This CDR3 comprises 15 residues. CDR3: CASSERQGAYHEQYF. Partial CDR3 DNA: TGTGCCAGCAGTGAACGACAGGGAGCTTACCACGAG.

This clone was seen a handful of times. The CDR3 goes on 3 residues after the read ends, and that part is filled in from the germline J gene. The J gene is TRBJ2-7, the V gene TRBV30, with 13 bases lining up with TRBD2. Germline V gene sequence: CDR1 GTSNPN, CDR2 SVGIG (reference sequence). The V and J ends lost 1 base and 6 bases, in that order; junction bases with no gene match: 6. CDR3 length equals 15 residues. CDR3 sequence: CAWSGKGLAGSEQYF. CDR3 DNA (partial): TGTGCCTGGAGTGGGAAGGGACTAGCGGGAAGCGAG. Using reference TRBV30 and TRBJ2-7 for the parts outside the CDR3, the full variable domain is SQTIHQWPATLVQPVGSPLSLECTVEGTSNPNLYWYRQAAGRGLQLLFYSVGIGQISSEVPQNLSASRPQDRQFILSSKKLLLSDSGFYLCAWSGKGLAGSEQYFGPGTRLTVT.

As to this clone: The read is 3 residues too short to cover the CDR3 end, so that end is filled in from the germline J gene. V is TRBV18 and J is TRBJ2-5, with D unclear. CDR3 length equals 15 residues. The ends were cut back, 2 bases at V and 4 bases at J, with 14 bases in the middle. CDR1 and CDR2 (germline): KGHSH, LQKENI. The covered CDR3 bases are TGTGCCAGCTCACCAGCAGCTCCAAAGGGAGAGACC. Its translation: CASSPAAPKGET. The whole CDR3 is CASSPAAPKGETQYF. The full variable domain, completed using reference TRBV18 and TRBJ2-5, is NAGVMQNPRHLVRRRGQEARLRCSPMKGHSHVYWYRQLPEEGLKFMVYLQKENIIDESGMPKERFSAEFPKEGPSILRIQQVVRGDSAAYFCASSPAAPKGETQYFGPGTRLLVL.

Of note for this clone: The CDR3 extends 3 residues past the end of the read, so its final part is completed from the germline J gene. The chain joins TRBV6-2 or TRBV6-3 to TRBJ2-1; 12 bases are shared with TRBD2. The CDR3 contains 15 residues. J lost 9 bases, V lost 5 bases, and 8 bases had no gene match. Germline V gives CDR1 MNHEY, CDR2 SVGEGT. The sequenced part of the CDR3 DNA is TGTGCCAGCAGTAGGGCTAGCGGGGGGGCCGTTGAG. This translates into CASSRASGGAVE. The whole CDR3 sequence reads CASSRASGGAVEQFF.

Comments on this clone: Sequencing ends 3 residues short of the CDR3 end; the germline J gene provides the rest. The J gene is TRBJ1-2, the V gene TRBV7-9; unclear D gene. This CDR3 has 12 residues. Germline values: CDR1 SEHNR, CDR2 FQNEAQ (reference sequence). V shed 1 base and J shed 4 bases, with 4 bases lying between them. CDR3 sequence: CASSLGSYGYTF. The sequenced part of the CDR3 DNA is TGTGCCAGCAGCTTAGGTAGCTATGGC.

There are a few counts of this clone. The sequenced fragment ends 3 residues before the CDR3 boundary, so the rest is inferred from the germline J gene. V is TRBV6-2 or TRBV6-3 and J is TRBJ2-7; 12 nucleotides align to TRBD2. The trim removed 8 bases at V and 2 bases at J, leaving 1 base unmatched. CDR1 and CDR2 from the germline V gene are MNHEY and SVGEGT. CDR3 length: 13 residues. The DNA read from the CDR3 is TGTGCCAGCGGACTAGCGGGAACCTACGAG. Its translation is CASGLAGTYE. The complete CDR3 protein is CASGLAGTYEQYF.

On this clone: The read halts 3 residues ahead of the CDR3 end, with the missing end drawn from the germline J gene. The chain links TRBV19 to TRBJ2-2; the match to TRBD2 covers 9 bases. With V trimmed by 9 bases and J by 6 bases, 14 bases remained unmatched. Germline assignment: CDR1 LNHDA and CDR2 SQIVND (reference sequence). The CDR3 has 16 amino acids. The CDR3: CASALLAGVMSGELFF. The sequenced CDR3 bases are TGTGCCAGCGCACTTTTAGCGGGAGTTATGTCCGGGGAG.

This clone was found a few times. The read stops 3 residues short of the end of the CDR3; the missing end is completed from the germline J gene. This chain connects TRBV18 to TRBJ1-4; TRBD1 is a possible D gene (5 bases). The V end lost 4 bases, the J end lost 5 bases, and 14 bases lay between the germline ends. CDR1 and CDR2 (germline): KGHSH, LQKENI. This CDR3 spans 15 amino acids. The sequenced part of the CDR3 DNA is TGTGCCAGCTCACGCAAGGGGCAGTCCAATGAAAAA. It is translated as CASSRKGQSNEK. The whole CDR3 region reads CASSRKGQSNEKLFF. Filled out from reference TRBV18 and TRBJ1-4, the complete variable domain reads NAGVMQNPRHLVRRRGQEARLRCSPMKGHSHVYWYRQLPEEGLKFMVYLQKENIIDESGMPKERFSAEFPKEGPSILRIQQVVRGDSAAYFCASSRKGQSNEKLFFGSGTQLSVL.

This clone turned up a few times. With the read ending 3 residues before the CDR3 end, the germline J gene is used to fill in that end. V gene TRBV7-2 combines with J gene TRBJ2-1, with D possibly matching TRBD2 (5 bases). CDR1 and CDR2 from the germline V gene are SGHTA and FQGNSA. V lost 5 bases to trimming and J lost 0 bases, with 11 bases between them. The CDR3 has 15 amino acids. The CDR3 DNA, read in part, is TGTGCCAGCAGCACAGCGGTGAGCTCCTACAATGAG. It is translated as CASSTAVSSYNE. Given in full, the CDR3 is CASSTAVSSYNEQFF.

Notes on this clone: The read falls 3 residues short of the CDR3 end, and the missing part is taken from the germline J gene. This chain joins TRBV19 and TRBJ2-1; D not certain. This CDR3 has 16 amino acids. CDR1 is LNHDA, CDR2 SQIVND, per germline (reference sequence). The V end lost 3 bases, the J end lost 0 bases, and 12 bases lay between the germline ends. The CDR3 spells CASSIITTSSYNEQFF. The covered CDR3 bases are TGTGCCAGTAGTATTATTACTACGAGCTCCTACAATGAG. Combining the CDR3 with reference TRBV19 and TRBJ2-1 gives the whole variable domain DGGITQSPKYLFRKEGQNVTLSCEQNLNHDAMYWYRQDPGQGLRLIYYSQIVNDFQKGDIAEGYSVSREKKESFPLTVTSAQKNPTAFYLCASSIITTSSYNEQFFGPGTRLTVL.

As concerns this clone: Other DNA sequences from this sample encode an identical CDR3 as well. CDR3 in amino acids: CASSPRLADQETQYF. The part of the CDR3 DNA that was read is TGTGCCAGCTCACCACGACTAGCGGATCAAGAGACC. The chain is built from TRBV18 and TRBJ2-5; 9 nucleotides align to TRBD2. The read ends 3 residues before the CDR3 terminus; that terminus is restored from the germline J gene. Germline CDR1 KGHSH, CDR2 LQKENI. The CDR3 contains 15 residues. V trimming: 1 base; J trimming: 2 bases; junction bases outside the gene matches: 2.

A few counts support this clone. The read gets to within 3 residues of the CDR3 end, and the germline J gene fills in the rest. This sequence joins TRBV19 and TRBJ2-5; 10 bases match TRBD1. Unmatched junction bases numbered 11, after V lost 8 bases and J lost 5 bases. The CDR3 runs to 15 residues. Germline CDR1 reads LNHDA; CDR2 reads SQIVND (reference sequence). CDR3 DNA (partial): TGTGCCAGTTCCCCCGGGACAGGGGTAGGGGAGACC. It codes for CASSPGTGVGET. The CDR3 reads in full as CASSPGTGVGETQYF.

Details on this clone: Sequencing ends 3 residues short of the CDR3 end; the germline J gene provides the rest. This chain joins TRBV18 and TRBJ2-1, with D perhaps matching TRBD2 (6 bases). Germline assignment: CDR1 KGHSH and CDR2 LQKENI. V was shortened by 0 bases and J by 8 bases, with 8 bases between the two germline ends. CDR3 size: 13 residues. The CDR3 DNA, read in part, is TGTGCCAGCTCACCACCGACTAGTGATGAG. The encoded protein is CASSPPTSDE. The CDR3 reads in full as CASSPPTSDEQFF. Full variable domain (rest looked up from reference TRBV18 and TRBJ2-1): NAGVMQNPRHLVRRRGQEARLRCSPMKGHSHVYWYRQLPEEGLKFMVYLQKENIIDESGMPKERFSAEFPKEGPSILRIQQVVRGDSAAYFCASSPPTSDEQFFGPGTRLTVL.

This clone was seen a handful of times. The CDR3 end falls 3 residues outside the read, so it is completed with the germline J gene. This sequence joins TRBV6-2 or TRBV6-3 and TRBJ2-5, with 7 bases lining up with TRBD1. Germline CDR1 MNHEY, CDR2 SVGEGT. V was clipped by 6 bases and J by 5 bases; unmatched bases: 6. CDR3 size: 13 residues. Here the CDR3 reads CASRRQGVETQYF. CDR3 bases read: TGTGCCAGCAGAAGACAGGGAGTGGAGACC.

About this clone itself: The read ends 3 residues early relative to the CDR3; the germline J gene fills the gap. V is TRBV7-2 and J is TRBJ1-2; the D gene is possibly TRBD1 (5 bases). The V and J ends lost 5 bases and 6 bases respectively, with 13 bases between them. The CDR3 covers 13 residues. Looked up from germline, CDR1 is SGHTA and CDR2 is FQGNSA. CDR3 bases read: TGTGCCAGCAGCCGTTCGGGGGTTGATGGC. Its translation: CASSRSGVDG. The CDR3 reads in full as CASSRSGVDGYTF.

On this clone: The CDR3 is cut off 3 residues early in the read; its end comes from the germline J gene. The V call is TRBV2, the J call TRBJ2-7, with TRBD1 identical over 9 bases. The CDR3 extends over 15 amino acids. V was pared by 6 bases and J by 6 bases, with 12 bases of the junction left unmatched. CDR1 SNHLY and CDR2 FYNNEI come from the germline V gene. The DNA read from the CDR3 is TGTGCCAGCAGGACCCGGGACAGGGCAGAATCCGAG. It translates to CASRTRDRAESE. The entire CDR3 sequence reads CASRTRDRAESEQYF.

This clone was seen a few times. The read falls 3 residues short of the CDR3 end, and the missing part is taken from the germline J gene. The chain carries TRBV18 and TRBJ2-1; 12 nucleotides line up with TRBD1. V gave up 2 bases and J gave up 9 bases; unmatched junction bases: 8. This CDR3 is built from 16 residues. CDR1 is KGHSH, CDR2 LQKENI, per germline. CDR3 amino acids: CASSPTRGQGAFEQFF. The sequenced CDR3 bases are TGTGCCAGCTCACCAACAAGGGGACAGGGGGCTTTTGAG.

This clone was counted between two and nine times. Sequencing ends 3 residues short of the CDR3 end; the germline J gene provides the rest. The gene calls are TRBV18 and TRBJ2-1, with 8 positions matching TRBD1. In germline, CDR1 is KGHSH, CDR2 LQKENI. The CDR3 length is 15 residues. With 3 bases clipped from V and 4 bases from J, the junction kept 5 bases outside the gene matches. The CDR3 DNA, read in part, is TGTGCCAGCTCACCGCAGGGGGCGGGGTACAATGAG. Translating it yields CASSPQGAGYNE. The CDR3 as a whole reads CASSPQGAGYNEQFF.

In regard to this clone: The DNA ends 3 residues before the CDR3 does, and the rest of the CDR3 is filled in from the germline J gene. The rearrangement links TRBV6-1 to TRBJ1-2; D is undetermined. Per germline, CDR1 MNHNS and CDR2 SASEGT. CDR3 length: 15 amino acids. The DNA read from the CDR3 is TGTGCCAGCAGTGAATCGGGTCCGGTACTCGATACG. Amino acid sequence: CASSESGPVLDT. The complete CDR3 sequence is CASSESGPVLDTYTF.

A word on this clone: The CDR3 goes on 3 residues after the read ends, and that part is filled in from the germline J gene. The chain carries TRBV2 and TRBJ2-7; 11 positions match TRBD2. Germline CDR1 is SNHLY and CDR2 is FYNNEI. The CDR3 is 14 residues long. Germline trimming cut 6 bases from V and 4 bases from J; bases unmatched to any gene: 5. Incomplete CDR3 DNA: TGTGCCAGCAGAACGACTAGCGGGAAGTACGAG. Amino acids: CASRTTSGKYE. The whole CDR3 sequence reads CASRTTSGKYEQYF.

The sample holds a few counts of this clone. Read sequence stops 3 residues before the CDR3 end, and the germline J gene provides the missing end. The rearrangement links TRBV7-2 to TRBJ2-5; 8 nucleotides align to TRBD1. This CDR3 spans 14 amino acids. Trimming took 4 bases from V and 4 from J; bases not matched to a gene: 5. CDR1 and CDR2 from the germline V gene are SGHTA and FQGNSA. CDR3 region: CASSYQGAGETQYF. The CDR3 bases that were read are TGTGCCAGCAGCTACCAGGGGGCTGGAGAGACC.